This T cell receptor beta chain was captured in a study of regulatory T cells in long-lasting Graves disease. Study-wide background: Patients with new Graves' disease had used antithyroid drugs below 3 months.

This clonotype was recorded at least ten times. The antigen is not known. The time point: newly diagnosed GD, antithyroid drugs for less than 3 months. There was RNA extracted from PBMCs, and the TCR library was made from it. General study findings and limits: TRBV28, TRBJ1-2 and TRBJ2-5 were segments that persistent disease favored. Newly diagnosed Graves' patients exceeded persistent ones in TCR diversity.

Combining iRepertoire HTBI primers with Arm-PCR of CDR3 regions, the authors built TCR beta libraries. Under the authors' procedure: Identified across the samples were around 62 TRBV segments and 13 to 15 TRBJ segments. A single record per CDR3 protein comes from TCRdb applying MiXCR to the multiplex PCR reads. TCRdb, not the original authors, processed these V and J calls. The sample includes around 400,000 distinct CDR3 sequences, roughly a sixth of them seen just once. This CDR3 region has 17 residues. Germline values: CDR1 DFQATT, CDR2 SNEGSKA (reference sequence). Losses at the gene ends were 1 base for V and 2 bases for J; bases not matched to a gene: 11.

The sequence was collected from a female donor with Graves disease. V and J are TRBV20-1 and TRBJ2-5; TRBD1 matches at 9 bases. Material: peripheral blood mononuclear cells (PBMCs), obtained at new diagnosis, from a patient treated with antithyroid drugs. CDR3 sequence reads: CSARVPLTGGPQETQYF. In DNA form, the CDR3 reads TGCAGTGCTAGAGTCCCCCTCACAGGGGGCCCACAAGAGACCCAGTACTTC.